This T cell receptor (beta chain) emerged from a study of T cell responses to AZD1222 COVID-19 vaccine. Study summary: Researchers grouped second doses given at about 4 or about 12 weeks into one pool. Overall study results and limits: Unmutated variant regions are reportedly the target of nearly half of TCRs that are spike-specific. White British donors predominated, females outnumbered males, and clonal diversity was possibly underestimated.

The repertoire was sequenced with immunoSEQ multiplex PCR; TCRdb's copy has only in-frame clones and lacks some. The sample carries 120,000 or so clones, 92% recorded once. Trimming pared 3 bases from V and 7 bases from J, leaving 7 bases between. The CDR3 is made up of 12 amino acids. CDR1 and CDR2 from the germline V gene are MDHEN and SYDVKM. This clone appeared a few times. As yet, its antigen is unknown. This TCR was recovered from an adult in good health. The chain combines TRBV28 with TRBJ1-5; D uncertain. The sequencing used peripheral blood, collected on day 0 of AZD1222 vaccination. CDR3: CASSLSGQPQHF. CDR3 bases: TGTGCCAGCAGTTTGTCCGGACAGCCCCAGCATTTT.